The table lists the clone carrying this T cell receptor beta chain with a few counts. Its target is not known. The data stem from a study of T cell responses to AZD1222 COVID-19 vaccine. Repertoires were generated with immunoSEQ multiplex PCR, while TCRdb's copy carries only in-frame clones and drops some. The sample lists approximately 77,000 clones; roughly 94% were seen once. The study, taken as a whole, reports: Every sample of the repertoires postdated the peak T cell response. Donors, mostly white British, included more females; clonal diversity was possibly underestimated. Mapped onto spike, vaccine-associated CD4 TCRs spanned it and were dominant at 160-218 and 743-854. Of spike-specific TCRs, nearly half reportedly target regions left unmutated in variants.

From germline, CDR1 is MDHEN and CDR2 SYDVKM. V dropped 5 bases and J dropped 4 bases, with 15 bases sitting between them. CDR3 length equals 15 residues. The sequences come from peripheral blood, collected on day 0 of MenACWY control vaccination. This TCR derives from an adult in good health. This rearrangement joins TRBV28 to TRBJ1-5; D is possibly TRBD1 (5 bases). The CDR3 coding sequence is TGTGCCAGCAGTCTCCCAGTAGGGGTTAATCAGCCCCAGCATTTT. Its protein is CASSLPVGVNQPQHF.